The 30 T cell receptor beta chains below all came from one sample that was sequenced in a study of blood T cell repertoires in COVID-19. TCRdb keeps only in-frame clones here, not all; method: immunoSEQ multiplex PCR. The sample consists of 300,000 to 350,000 clones, 87% of them appearing once. Sequencing was carried out using PBMCs or T cells enriched from blood (not recorded which). Every receptor here comes from a woman aged 18-29 years who had recovered from COVID-19.

The chain is built from TRBV7-2 and TRBJ1-1; TRBD1 matches 7 bases. The V gene end was trimmed by 4 bases and the J gene end by 6 bases; junction bases not matched to a gene: 5. CDR3 size: 13 residues. The germline V gene encodes CDR1 SGHTA and CDR2 FQGNSA. CDR3 protein: CASSSDREAEAFF. CDR3 nucleotide sequence: TGTGCCAGCAGCTCTGACAGGGAAGCTGAAGCTTTCTTT.

The rearrangement uses TRBV28 and TRBJ1-2, with 9 bases lining up with TRBD1. V shed 3 bases and J 4 bases; nucleotides not matched to a gene: 6. From germline, CDR1 is MDHEN and CDR2 SYDVKM. The length of the CDR3 is 15 residues. The CDR3 region is CASSFPGTGTYGYTF. The CDR3 DNA reads as TGTGCCAGCAGTTTCCCCGGGACAGGGACCTATGGCTACACCTTC.

This chain connects TRBV9 to TRBJ1-1; possibly TRBD1 for D (5 bases). Between the trimmed V and J ends, which lost 2 bases and 6 bases, there was a span of 17 bases. This CDR3 contains 15 residues. Germline assignment: CDR1 SGDLS and CDR2 YYNGEE. The chain's CDR3 is CASSVTGTPSSEAFF. Here the CDR3 DNA reads TGTGCCAGCAGCGTTACCGGGACTCCGAGCTCTGAAGCTTTCTTT.

There are many counts of this clone. CDR3 in DNA: TGTGCCAGCAGCTTAGCGCTAACAGCCAACTATGGCTACACCTTC. It codes for CASSLALTANYGYTF. J is TRBJ1-2 and V is TRBV7-9; no clear D gene. V dropped 0 bases and J dropped 2 bases, with 10 bases sitting between them. In germline, CDR1 is SEHNR, CDR2 FQNEAQ (reference sequence). CDR3 length equals 15 residues.

V is TRBV15 and J is TRBJ1-1; D may be TRBD1 (5 bases). Germline V gives CDR1 LNHNV, CDR2 YYDKDF (reference sequence). Trimming cost V 0 bases and J 4 bases, with 12 bases left between them. The CDR3 is 15 amino acids. The CDR3 nucleotides read TGTGCCACCAGCAGAGAAAGGGGCGGGAGCACTGAAGCTTTCTTT. Translation: CATSRERGGSTEAFF.

The DNA for the CDR3 is TGTGCCAGCAGTTCCCACAGGGAGGGTGATGAAAAACTGTTTTTT. This gives the protein CASSSHREGDEKLFF. The chain couples TRBV27 to TRBJ1-4; possibly TRBD1 for D (6 bases). This CDR3 has 15 amino acids. The germline CDR1 and CDR2 sequences are MNHEY and SMNVEV (reference sequence). Trimming cost V 4 bases and J 6 bases, with 15 bases left between them.

This rearrangement joins TRBV20-1 to TRBJ1-2; 9 nucleotides line up with TRBD1. Germline CDR1 is DFQATT and CDR2 is SNEGSKA (reference sequence). CDR3 length equals 11 residues. This CDR3 is CRGTGNYGYTF. CDR3 nucleotides: TGCAGGGGGACAGGGAACTATGGCTACACCTTC.

The gene calls are TRBV5-1 and TRBJ2-2; tentatively, D is TRBD1 (5 bases). The V gene lost 4 bases and the J gene lost 4 bases, with 20 bases spanning the gap. CDR3 length: 17 residues. Per the germline V gene, CDR1 is SGHRS and CDR2 is YFSETQ. The DNA for the CDR3 is TGCGCCAGCAGCCCAGGGTCGGCTTGGGGTGGCACCGGGGAGCTGTTTTTT. Translated, it gives CASSPGSAWGGTGELFF. The entire variable domain, with the rest obtained from reference TRBV5-1 and TRBJ2-2, is as follows: KAGVTQTPRYLIKTRGQQVTLSCSPISGHRSVSWYQQTPGQGLQFLFEYFSETQRNKGNFPGRFSGRQFSNSRSEMNVSTLELGDSALYLCASSPGSAWGGTGELFFGEGSRLTVL.

The chain uses TRBV11-2 and TRBJ1-1; D call uncertain. The CDR3 extends over 15 amino acids. From germline, CDR1 is SGHAT and CDR2 FQNNGV. Deletions cut 4 bases from V and 8 bases from J, with 20 bases between. The chain's CDR3 is CASSWNDMSGGEAFF. The DNA of the CDR3 is TGTGCCAGCAGCTGGAACGACATGAGTGGAGGCGAAGCTTTCTTT.

The V gene is TRBV18, the J gene TRBJ2-7; 9 bases are shared with TRBD2. The CDR3 totals 16 residues. The J segment lost 4 bases and the V segment lost 3 bases, leaving 10 bases of the junction unmatched. Germline loops: CDR1 KGHSH, CDR2 LQKENI. The CDR3 reads CASSPFGPSGAYEQYF. The CDR3 DNA follows: TGTGCCAGCTCACCCTTTGGCCCTAGCGGGGCATACGAGCAGTACTTC.

V and J are TRBV3-1 (or the pseudogene TRBV3-2) and TRBJ1-6; TRBD1 might be the D (5 bases). CDR1 is LGHDT and CDR2 is YNNKEL in the germline V gene (reference sequence). This CDR3 is 15 amino acids long. V lost 4 bases, J lost 8 bases, and 15 bases lay in between. CDR3 in amino acids: CASSLMTGTYSPLHF. CDR3 DNA: TGTGCCAGCAGCCTAATGACCGGGACTTATTCACCCCTCCACTTT.

This clone was detected only once. This chain uses TRBV7-3 with TRBJ2-5, with 7 bases aligning to TRBD2. The CDR3 has 14 residues. Losses at the gene ends were 5 bases for V and 3 bases for J; bases not matched to a gene: 6. Germline-derived CDR1 and CDR2 are SGHTA and FQGTGA. CDR3 amino acids: CASSPTREEETQYF. In DNA, the CDR3 is TGTGCCAGCAGCCCTACACGGGAGGAAGAGACCCAGTACTTC.

This sequence joins TRBV15 and TRBJ2-1; 10 bases line up with TRBD2. The V and J ends lost 5 bases and 4 bases, in that order; junction bases with no gene match: 5. The CDR3 runs 15 residues. The germline gives CDR1 LNHNV, CDR2 YYDKDF (reference sequence). As DNA, the CDR3 is TGTGCCACCAGCCTTACTAGCGGGGTTTACAATGAGCAGTTCTTC. It yields the protein CATSLTSGVYNEQFF.

The chain links TRBV5-1 to TRBJ1-1, with 7 nucleotides matching TRBD1. The CDR3 consists of 14 residues. Unmatched junction bases numbered 6, after V lost 3 bases and J lost 4 bases. Germline lookup yields CDR1 SGHRS and CDR2 YFSETQ. CDR3 DNA: TGCGCCAGCAGCTACACAGGGGTGAGCACTGAAGCTTTCTTT. Amino acid sequence: CASSYTGVSTEAFF.

This sequence joins TRBV28 and TRBJ1-4, with a tentative D call TRBD1 (5 bases). V lost 3 bases and J 8 bases, leaving 16 bases between the germline ends. The CDR3 is made up of 15 amino acids. Germline CDR1 is MDHEN and CDR2 is SYDVKM. The CDR3 protein is CASSFNSGVGEKLFF. In nucleotides, the CDR3 is TGTGCCAGCAGTTTTAATTCGGGGGTGGGCGAAAAACTGTTTTTT.

The chain recombines TRBV28 with TRBJ2-7; D might be TRBD2 (6 bases). The CDR3 length is 16 residues. Germline CDR1 MDHEN, CDR2 SYDVKM. Trimming cost V 5 bases and J 4 bases, with 21 bases left between them. Here the CDR3 reads CASSPSVTGRQYEQYF. The CDR3 nucleotides are TGTGCCAGCAGTCCGAGTGTGACGGGGAGGCAGTACGAGCAGTACTTC.

The chain joins TRBV5-1 to TRBJ2-5, with D uncertain. The CDR3 spans 14 residues. With 0 bases removed from V and 0 bases from J, the gap between germline ends came to 6 bases. The germline gives CDR1 SGHRS, CDR2 YFSETQ. The CDR3 nucleotides are TGCGCCAGCAGCTTGGGAACAGACCAAGAGACCCAGTACTTC. Its translation: CASSLGTDQETQYF.

V and J are TRBV5-4 and TRBJ2-3; 9 bases line up with TRBD1. With 2 bases clipped from V and 3 bases from J, the junction kept 4 bases outside the gene matches. The V gene's germline CDR1 is SGHNT and CDR2 YYREEE (reference sequence). This CDR3 comprises 15 residues. The CDR3 DNA sequence: TGTGCCAGCAGCTTTTCCGGACAGGGGACAGATACGCAGTATTTT. Its protein product is CASSFSGQGTDTQYF.

V and J are TRBV3-1 (or the pseudogene TRBV3-2) and TRBJ1-1; tentative D call: TRBD1 (5 bases). The V gene lost 4 bases and the J gene lost 4 bases, with 13 bases spanning the gap. The CDR3 extends over 14 amino acids. Germline assignment: CDR1 LGHDT and CDR2 YNNKEL (reference sequence). The CDR3 protein is CASSPAGIFTEAFF. The CDR3 DNA sequence: TGTGCCAGCAGCCCGGCAGGGATTTTCACTGAAGCTTTCTTT.

This clone was seen repeatedly, ten times or more. J is TRBJ2-1 and V is TRBV4-3; the match to TRBD2 covers 12 bases. This CDR3 has 16 residues. The germline V gene has CDR1 LGHNA and CDR2 YSLEER. The V segment lost 0 bases and the J segment 9 bases; nucleotides outside the gene matches: 6. CDR3 sequence: CASSQDPSGGAGEQFF. The CDR3 bases are TGCGCCAGCAGCCAAGATCCTAGCGGGGGGGCGGGTGAGCAGTTCTTC.

The chain is built from TRBV2 and TRBJ2-6, with 9 bases that match TRBD1. CDR3 length equals 17 residues. V lost 4 bases and J lost 0; bases outside the gene matches: 4. Germline-derived CDR1 and CDR2 are SNHLY and FYNNEI. CDR3 bases: TGTGCCAGCAGTGCCGGGACAGGGTACTCTGGGGCCAACGTCCTGACTTTC. This encodes CASSAGTGYSGANVLTF.

CDR3 DNA sequence: TGTGCCAGCAGCCCAGCAACAGGGGAGTATCAGCCCCAGCATTTT. Translation: CASSPATGEYQPQHF. The chain employs TRBV7-8 and TRBJ1-5; TRBD1 aligns across 7 bases. Germline CDR1 reads SGHVS; CDR2 reads FQNEAQ. The CDR3 runs 15 residues. V was clipped by 5 bases and J by 5 bases; unmatched bases: 9. Full variable domain (rest looked up from reference TRBV7-8 and TRBJ1-5): GAGVSQSPRYKVAKRGQDVALRCDPISGHVSLFWYQQALGQGPEFLTYFQNEAQLDKSGLPSDRFFAERPEGSVSTLKIQRTQQEDSAVYLCASSPATGEYQPQHFGDGTRLSIL.

This chain joins TRBV27 and TRBJ1-1; D is ambiguous. CDR3 length equals 14 residues. From germline, CDR1 is MNHEY and CDR2 SMNVEV (reference sequence). The germline V and J ends were trimmed by 5 bases and 2 bases, with 12 bases remaining between them. Here the CDR3 DNA reads TGTGCCAGCAGTCCAGGAACTTTAAACACTGAAGCTTTCTTT. As protein: CASSPGTLNTEAFF.

V is TRBV5-6 and J is TRBJ1-2, with 7 positions matching TRBD1. CDR3 length: 15 residues. CDR1 and CDR2 from the germline V gene are SGHDT and YYEEEE. V gave up 5 bases and J gave up 4 bases; unmatched junction bases: 11. CDR3 sequence (DNA): TGTGCCAGCAGAAGGGGGCCCGGTGGAACCTATGGCTACACCTTC. Translation: CASRRGPGGTYGYTF.

The CDR3 spells CASRRDSSYEQYF. In DNA, the CDR3 is TGTGCCAGCAGGAGGGACAGTTCCTACGAGCAGTACTTC. The rearrangement uses TRBV12-3 or TRBV12-4 and TRBJ2-7, with TRBD1 matching 7 bases. The CDR3 spans 13 residues. The V gene end was trimmed by 6 bases and the J gene end by 1 base; junction bases not matched to a gene: 3.

The chain has TRBV25-1 and TRBJ2-3; possibly TRBD1 for D (5 bases). The CDR3 loop spans 16 amino acids. V dropped 3 bases and J dropped 7 bases, with 20 bases sitting between them. CDR1 and CDR2 (germline): MGHDK, SYGVNS. Here the CDR3 reads CASSERLGRALYTQYF. The CDR3 region has the DNA TGTGCCAGCAGTGAGAGACTGGGGCGAGCCCTTTATACGCAGTATTTT.

The CDR3 is CASSLEGSGGISGNTIYF. DNA of the CDR3: TGTGCCAGCAGCTTAGAAGGCTCCGGGGGGATCTCTGGAAACACCATATATTTT. The chain recombines TRBV11-2 with TRBJ1-3, with D tentatively TRBD1 (5 bases). The CDR3 consists of 18 residues. CDR1 SGHAT and CDR2 FQNNGV come from the germline V gene. V lost 0 bases and J 0 bases, leaving 15 bases between the germline ends.

This clone was detected once. The chain carries TRBV6-2 or TRBV6-3 and TRBJ2-7, with 9 bases identical to TRBD1. The CDR3 extends over 15 amino acids. V was pared by 6 bases and J by 4 bases, with 10 bases of the junction left unmatched. The germline gives CDR1 MNHEY, CDR2 SVGEGT. The CDR3: CASSEPGTGLYEQYF. In nucleotides, the CDR3 is TGTGCCAGCAGCGAACCCGGGACAGGGTTGTACGAGCAGTACTTC.

The V and J genes are TRBV4-3 and TRBJ2-1; a weak D match, TRBD1 (6 bases). CDR1 is LGHNA, CDR2 YSLEER, per germline. This CDR3 spans 12 amino acids. Trimming took 5 bases from V and 10 from J, leaving 12 bases between them. Here the CDR3 DNA reads TGCGCCAGCAGCACGGGGACACCCGAGCAGTTCTTC. Amino acid sequence: CASSTGTPEQFF.

This rearrangement joins TRBV5-1 to TRBJ2-7; TRBD2 is a possible D gene (6 bases). This CDR3 is 14 amino acids long. Trimming took off 0 bases at V and 3 bases at J, with 10 bases between the two ends. Per germline, CDR1 SGHRS and CDR2 YFSETQ. The CDR3 coding sequence is TGCGCCAGCAGCTTGGTGGGGGGAAACTACGAGCAGTACTTC. Translating gives CASSLVGGNYEQYF.